The entry that follows covers one T cell receptor beta chain sequence. The antigen is not known. The data originate from a study of T-cell reconstitution after alpha-beta-depleted transplantation in children. Study conclusions and caveats: Where some patients showed high TCRbeta diversity at day 60, it came from recipient T cells and thymic progenitors that had survived. T-cell counts and diversity were attributed mostly to newly produced T cells one year after transplant. As was reported, about two months after transplant, alpha-beta T cells came from several hundred expanded graft clones.

The TCRbeta library was prepared with unique molecular identifiers. Via MiXCR, TCRdb re-called the PCR reads, giving one row per CDR3 protein. The top ten clones hold more than 95% of a sample with tens of thousands of distinct CDR3 sequences, 44% of them seen once. CDR3 size: 12 residues. Losses at the gene ends were 3 bases for V and 10 bases for J; bases not matched to a gene: 4. The V gene's germline CDR1 is SGHRS and CDR2 YFSETQ. This sequence originates from a male patient younger than 18 who had a stem cell transplant for acute lymphoblastic leukemia, so the T cells may come from the graft donor. The chain has TRBV5-1 and TRBJ2-1, with 7 nucleotides matching TRBD2. The source material was PBMCs, mostly from graft donor cells, sampled 360 days after TCRalphabeta/CD19-depleted stem cell transplant. The CDR3 DNA reads TGCGCCAGCAGCTCCACTAGCGTCGAGCAGTTCTTC. It yields the protein CASSSTSVEQFF.